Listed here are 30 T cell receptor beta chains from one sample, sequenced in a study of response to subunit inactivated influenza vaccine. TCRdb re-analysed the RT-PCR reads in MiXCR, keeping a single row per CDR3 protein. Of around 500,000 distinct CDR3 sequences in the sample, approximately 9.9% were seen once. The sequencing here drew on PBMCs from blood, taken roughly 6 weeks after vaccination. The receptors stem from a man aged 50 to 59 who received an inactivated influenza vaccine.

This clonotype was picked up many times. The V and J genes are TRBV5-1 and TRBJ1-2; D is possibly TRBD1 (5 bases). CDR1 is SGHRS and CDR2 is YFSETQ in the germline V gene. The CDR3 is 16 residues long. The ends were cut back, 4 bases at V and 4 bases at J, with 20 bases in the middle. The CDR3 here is CASSTSGGRGGYGYTF. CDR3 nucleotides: TGCGCCAGCAGCACCTCAGGAGGGAGGGGAGGCTATGGCTACACCTTC.

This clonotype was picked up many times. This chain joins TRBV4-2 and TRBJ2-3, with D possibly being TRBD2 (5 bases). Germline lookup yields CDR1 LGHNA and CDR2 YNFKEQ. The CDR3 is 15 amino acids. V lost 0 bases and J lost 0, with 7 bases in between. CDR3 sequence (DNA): TGTGCCAGCAGCCAAGAAAAGCGGAGCACAGATACGCAGTATTTT. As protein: CASSQEKRSTDTQYF.

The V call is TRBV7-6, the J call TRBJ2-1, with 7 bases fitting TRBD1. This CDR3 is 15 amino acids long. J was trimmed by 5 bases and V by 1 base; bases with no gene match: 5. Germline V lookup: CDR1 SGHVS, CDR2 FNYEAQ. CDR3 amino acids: CASSLEVRGNNEQFF. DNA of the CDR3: TGTGCCAGCAGCTTAGAGGTCAGGGGGAACAATGAGCAGTTCTTC.

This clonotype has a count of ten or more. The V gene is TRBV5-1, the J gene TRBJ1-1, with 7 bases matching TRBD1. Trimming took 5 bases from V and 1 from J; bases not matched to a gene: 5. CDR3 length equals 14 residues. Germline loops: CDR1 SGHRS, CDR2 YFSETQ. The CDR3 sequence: CASSPYRGNTEAFF. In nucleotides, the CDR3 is TGCGCCAGCAGTCCATACAGGGGGAACACTGAAGCTTTCTTT. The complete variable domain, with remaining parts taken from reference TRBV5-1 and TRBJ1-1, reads KAGVTQTPRYLIKTRGQQVTLSCSPISGHRSVSWYQQTPGQGLQFLFEYFSETQRNKGNFPGRFSGRQFSNSRSEMNVSTLELGDSALYLCASSPYRGNTEAFFGQGTRLTVV.

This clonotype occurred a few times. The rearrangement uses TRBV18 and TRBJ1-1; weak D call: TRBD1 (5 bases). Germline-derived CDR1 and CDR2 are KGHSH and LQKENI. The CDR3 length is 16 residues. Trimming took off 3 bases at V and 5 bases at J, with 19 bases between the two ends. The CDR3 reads CASSPRVGEGYTEAFF. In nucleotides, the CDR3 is TGTGCCAGCTCACCTAGAGTAGGGGAAGGATATACTGAAGCTTTCTTT.

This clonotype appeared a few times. The CDR3 nucleotides read TGTGCCAGCAGTATACAGGGAGGGAGCTACACCTTC. It codes for CASSIQGGSYTF. This chain connects TRBV6-6 to TRBJ1-2; TRBD1 might be the D (6 bases). Germline V gene data show CDR1 as MNHNY and CDR2 as SVGAGI (reference sequence). This CDR3 region has 12 residues. V dropped 5 bases and J dropped 9 bases, with 13 bases sitting between them.

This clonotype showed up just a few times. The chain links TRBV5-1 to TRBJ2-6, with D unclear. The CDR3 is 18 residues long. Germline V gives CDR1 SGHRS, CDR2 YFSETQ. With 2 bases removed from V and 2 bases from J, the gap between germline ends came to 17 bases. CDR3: CASSFDPAIGTGANVLTF. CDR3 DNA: TGCGCCAGCAGCTTCGACCCTGCCATCGGTACTGGGGCCAACGTCCTGACTTTC. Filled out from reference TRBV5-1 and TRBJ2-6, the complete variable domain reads KAGVTQTPRYLIKTRGQQVTLSCSPISGHRSVSWYQQTPGQGLQFLFEYFSETQRNKGNFPGRFSGRQFSNSRSEMNVSTLELGDSALYLCASSFDPAIGTGANVLTFGAGSRLTVL.

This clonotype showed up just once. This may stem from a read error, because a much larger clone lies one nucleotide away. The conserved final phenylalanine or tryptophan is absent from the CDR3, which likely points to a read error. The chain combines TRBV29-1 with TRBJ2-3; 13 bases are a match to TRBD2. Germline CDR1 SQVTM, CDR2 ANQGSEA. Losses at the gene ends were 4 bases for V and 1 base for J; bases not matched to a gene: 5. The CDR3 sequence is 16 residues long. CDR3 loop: CSVGTSGSGGTDTQYV. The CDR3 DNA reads TGCAGCGTTGGGACTAGCGGGAGTGGTGGCACAGATACGCAGTATGTT.

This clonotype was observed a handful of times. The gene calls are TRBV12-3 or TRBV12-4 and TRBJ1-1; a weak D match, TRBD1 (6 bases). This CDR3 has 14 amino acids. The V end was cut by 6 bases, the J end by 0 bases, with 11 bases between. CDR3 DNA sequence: TGTGCCAGCAGACCCCGGACAGTGAACACTGAAGCTTTCTTT. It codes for CASRPRTVNTEAFF.

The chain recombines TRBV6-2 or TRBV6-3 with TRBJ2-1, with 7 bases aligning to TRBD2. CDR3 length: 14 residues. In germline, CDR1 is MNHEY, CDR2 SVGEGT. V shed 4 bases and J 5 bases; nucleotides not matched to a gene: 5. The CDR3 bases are TGTGCCAGCAGTTTCGCCGGGACTAACAATGAGCAGTTCTTC. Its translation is CASSFAGTNNEQFF.

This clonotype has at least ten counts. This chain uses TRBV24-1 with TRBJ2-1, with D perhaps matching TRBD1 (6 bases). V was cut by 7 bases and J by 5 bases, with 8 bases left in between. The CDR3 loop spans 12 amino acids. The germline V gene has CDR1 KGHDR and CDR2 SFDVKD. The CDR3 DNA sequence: TGTGCCACCAGAGGACAGAACAATGAGCAGTTCTTC. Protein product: CATRGQNNEQFF.

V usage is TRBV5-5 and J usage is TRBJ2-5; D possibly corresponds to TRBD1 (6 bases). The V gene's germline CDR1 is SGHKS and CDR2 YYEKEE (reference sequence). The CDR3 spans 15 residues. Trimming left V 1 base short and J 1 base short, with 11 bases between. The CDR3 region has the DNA TGTGCCAGCAGCTTGTTAACAGGGTCCCAAGAGACCCAGTACTTC. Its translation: CASSLLTGSQETQYF. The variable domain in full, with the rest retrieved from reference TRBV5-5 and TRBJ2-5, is DAGVTQSPTHLIKTRGQQVTLRCSPISGHKSVSWYQQVLGQGPQFIFQYYEKEERGRGNFPDRFSARQFPNYSSELNVNALLLGDSALYLCASSLLTGSQETQYFGPGTRLLVL.

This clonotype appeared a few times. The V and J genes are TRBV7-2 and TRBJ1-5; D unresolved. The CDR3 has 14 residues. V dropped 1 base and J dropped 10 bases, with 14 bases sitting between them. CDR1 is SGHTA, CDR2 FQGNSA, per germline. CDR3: CASSLGGELQPQHF. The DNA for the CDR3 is TGTGCCAGCAGCTTAGGAGGCGAACTCCAACCCCAGCATTTT.

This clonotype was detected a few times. CDR3 sequence reads: CASSVQGTAYNEQFF. The CDR3 DNA reads as TGCGCCAGCAGCGTACAGGGGACCGCTTACAATGAGCAGTTCTTC. The rearrangement joins TRBV5-1 to TRBJ2-1; TRBD1 aligns across 7 bases. The CDR3 is 15 residues long. The V segment lost 4 bases and the J segment 4 bases; nucleotides outside the gene matches: 8. CDR1 is SGHRS and CDR2 is YFSETQ in the germline V gene.

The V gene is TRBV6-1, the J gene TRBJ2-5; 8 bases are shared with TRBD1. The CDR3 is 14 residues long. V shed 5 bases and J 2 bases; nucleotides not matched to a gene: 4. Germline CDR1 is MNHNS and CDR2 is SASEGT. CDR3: CASSRTGWQETQYF. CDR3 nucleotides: TGTGCCAGCAGTCGGACAGGGTGGCAAGAGACCCAGTACTTC.

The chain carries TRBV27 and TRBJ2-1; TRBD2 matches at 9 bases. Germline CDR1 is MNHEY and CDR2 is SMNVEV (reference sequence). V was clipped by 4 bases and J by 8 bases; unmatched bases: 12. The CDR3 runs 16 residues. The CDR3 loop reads CASSWWSGRSRDEQFF. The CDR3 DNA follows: TGTGCCAGCAGTTGGTGGAGCGGGAGGTCCAGGGATGAGCAGTTCTTC.

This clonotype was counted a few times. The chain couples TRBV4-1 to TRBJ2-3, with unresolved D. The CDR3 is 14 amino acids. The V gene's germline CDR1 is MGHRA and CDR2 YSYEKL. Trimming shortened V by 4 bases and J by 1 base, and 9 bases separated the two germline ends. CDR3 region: CASSRRDGTDTQYF. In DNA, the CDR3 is TGCGCCAGCAGCCGCCGAGACGGCACAGATACGCAGTATTTT.

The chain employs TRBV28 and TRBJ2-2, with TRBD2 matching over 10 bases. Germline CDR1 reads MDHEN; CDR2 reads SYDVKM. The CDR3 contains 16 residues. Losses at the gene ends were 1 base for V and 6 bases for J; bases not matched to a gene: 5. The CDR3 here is CASSLSGTSVPGELFF. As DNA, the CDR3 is TGTGCCAGCAGTTTATCCGGGACTAGCGTCCCCGGGGAGCTGTTTTTT.

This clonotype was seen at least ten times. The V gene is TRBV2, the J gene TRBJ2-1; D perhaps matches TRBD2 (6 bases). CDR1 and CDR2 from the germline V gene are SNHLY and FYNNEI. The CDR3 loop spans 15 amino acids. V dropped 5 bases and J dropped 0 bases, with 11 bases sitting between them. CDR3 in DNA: TGTGCCAGCAGTATTAGCGGATTCTCCTACAATGAGCAGTTCTTC. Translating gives CASSISGFSYNEQFF.

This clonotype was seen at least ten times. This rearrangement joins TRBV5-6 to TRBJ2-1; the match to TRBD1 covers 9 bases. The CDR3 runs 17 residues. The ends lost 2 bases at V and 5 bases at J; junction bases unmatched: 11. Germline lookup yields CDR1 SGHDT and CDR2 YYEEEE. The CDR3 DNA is TGTGCCAGCAGCTTCAGAACAGGGGGCCACATAAACAATGAGCAGTTCTTC. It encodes CASSFRTGGHINNEQFF.

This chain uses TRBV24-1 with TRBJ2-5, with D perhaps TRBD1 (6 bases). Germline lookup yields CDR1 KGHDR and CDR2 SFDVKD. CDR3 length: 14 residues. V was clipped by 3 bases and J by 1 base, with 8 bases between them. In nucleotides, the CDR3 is TGTGCCACCAGTGATCCGGACAGCCAAGAGACCCAGTACTTC. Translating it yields CATSDPDSQETQYF.

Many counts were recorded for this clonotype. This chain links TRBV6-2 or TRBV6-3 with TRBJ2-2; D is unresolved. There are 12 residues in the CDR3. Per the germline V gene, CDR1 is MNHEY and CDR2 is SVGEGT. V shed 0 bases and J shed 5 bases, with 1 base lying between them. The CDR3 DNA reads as TGTGCCAGCAGTTACTCGACCGGGGAGCTGTTTTTT. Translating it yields CASSYSTGELFF.

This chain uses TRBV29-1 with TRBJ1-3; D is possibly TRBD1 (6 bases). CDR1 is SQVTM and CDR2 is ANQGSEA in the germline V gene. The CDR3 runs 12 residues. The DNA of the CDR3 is TGCGGGGGACAATTCTCTGGAAACACCATATATTTT. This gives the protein CGGQFSGNTIYF.

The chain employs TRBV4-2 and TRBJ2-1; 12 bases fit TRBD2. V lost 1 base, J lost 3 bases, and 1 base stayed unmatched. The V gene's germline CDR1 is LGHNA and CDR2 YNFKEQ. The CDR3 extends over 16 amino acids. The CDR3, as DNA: TGTGCCAGCAGCCAAGGGACTAGCGGGATCTACAATGAGCAGTTCTTC. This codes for CASSQGTSGIYNEQFF.

In DNA, the CDR3 is TGCAGTGCTACCGAACAGGGGGCAGGCACAGATACGCAGTATTTT. Protein sequence: CSATEQGAGTDTQYF. The J gene is TRBJ2-3, the V gene TRBV20-1, with 9 bases that match TRBD1. V shed 4 bases and J 1 base; nucleotides not matched to a gene: 6. CDR3 size: 15 residues. In germline, CDR1 is DFQATT, CDR2 SNEGSKA (reference sequence).

The CDR3 loop reads CASSTLAGGSKFF. CDR3 DNA: TGTGCCAGCAGTACCCTAGCGGGAGGATCTAAGTTCTTC. The chain links TRBV6-2 or TRBV6-3 to TRBJ2-1; 11 positions agree with TRBD2. Trimming cost V 5 bases and J 14 bases; bases outside gene matches: 8. The V gene's germline CDR1 is MNHEY and CDR2 SVGEGT. CDR3 length: 13 residues.

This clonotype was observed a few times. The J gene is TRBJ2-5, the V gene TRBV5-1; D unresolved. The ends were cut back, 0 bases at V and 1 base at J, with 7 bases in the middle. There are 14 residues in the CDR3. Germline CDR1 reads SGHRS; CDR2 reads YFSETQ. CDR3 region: CASSLAGFQETQYF. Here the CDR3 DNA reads TGCGCCAGCAGCTTGGCGGGTTTCCAAGAGACCCAGTACTTC.

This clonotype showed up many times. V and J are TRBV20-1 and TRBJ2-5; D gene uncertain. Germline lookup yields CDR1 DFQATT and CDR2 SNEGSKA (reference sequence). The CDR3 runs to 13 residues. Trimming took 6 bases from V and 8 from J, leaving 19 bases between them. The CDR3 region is CSALYPETNTQYF. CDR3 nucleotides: TGCAGTGCCTTATATCCTGAGACCAACACCCAGTACTTC.

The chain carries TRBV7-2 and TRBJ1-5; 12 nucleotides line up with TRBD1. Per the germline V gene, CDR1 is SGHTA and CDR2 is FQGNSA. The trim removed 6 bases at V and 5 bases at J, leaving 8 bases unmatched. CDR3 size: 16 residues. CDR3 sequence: CASSSSGTGGYQPQHF. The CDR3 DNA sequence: TGTGCCAGCAGTTCCTCCGGGACAGGGGGCTATCAGCCCCAGCATTTT.

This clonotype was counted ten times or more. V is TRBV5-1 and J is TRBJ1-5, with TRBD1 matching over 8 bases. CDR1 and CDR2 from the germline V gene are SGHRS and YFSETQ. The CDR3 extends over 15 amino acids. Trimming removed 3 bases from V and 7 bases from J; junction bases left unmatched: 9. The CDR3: CASSSSATGVQPQHF. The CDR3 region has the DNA TGCGCCAGCAGCTCCAGCGCGACAGGGGTCCAGCCCCAGCATTTT.